This T cell receptor beta chain was recorded in a study of response to subunit inactivated influenza vaccine. Findings and caveats of the study: Authors suggested seasonal influenza vaccinations each recruit few new T cells.

TCRdb re-called the RT-PCR reads through MiXCR, storing one row per CDR3 protein. The sample lists roughly 570,000 distinct CDR3 sequences; around 15% were seen once. Germline values: CDR1 LNHNV, CDR2 YYDKDF (reference sequence). Trimming at V came to 7 bases and at J to 2 bases, leaving 7 bases not matched to a gene. The CDR3 is made up of 14 amino acids. The sample holds many counts of this clonotype. Its antigen remains unidentified. V and J are TRBV15 and TRBJ2-5; 7 bases agree with TRBD2. This TCR derives from a man aged 50 to 60 who received an inactivated influenza vaccine. The input for sequencing was PBMCs from blood, taken about 12 days after vaccination. CDR3 DNA: TGTGCCACCAACAACGGCGGGAGACAAGAGACCCAGTACTTC. Its translation is CATNNGGRQETQYF.